This T cell receptor beta chain was observed in a study of T cell changes during pregnancy in multiple sclerosis. This CDR3 spans 13 amino acids. The V end was cut by 4 bases, the J end by 4 bases, with 8 bases between. Germline V gives CDR1 SGHDT, CDR2 YYEEEE. Produced via immunoSEQ multiplex PCR; TCRdb's table is partial and in-frame only. The sample includes 37,000 or so clones, around nine tenths of them seen just once. The sample consisted of CD4+ T cells from peripheral blood mononuclear cells, taken in the second trimester of pregnancy. The rearrangement joins TRBV5-6 to TRBJ2-2; no clear D gene. This receptor was identified in a female donor with multiple sclerosis, enrolled in a pregnancy study. The CDR3 DNA reads TGTGCCAGCAGCCCCGTATCCACCGGGGAGCTGTTTTTT. Amino acid sequence: CASSPVSTGELFF.